This T cell receptor beta chain was sequenced for a study of control samples from healthy donors and cancer patients. The V end lost 0 bases, the J end lost 6 bases, and 8 bases lay between the germline ends. Germline assignment: CDR1 SGHAT and CDR2 FQNNGV. The CDR3 totals 14 residues. The method was immunoSEQ multiplex PCR; TCRdb's version includes in-frame clones alone and lacks a portion of them. Of about 190,000 clones in the sample, approximately 91% were seen once. The TCR was taken from a man aged 30 to 45 in good health. The sequenced sample consisted of blood. The chain employs TRBV11-2 and TRBJ2-2, with D possibly matching TRBD2 (6 bases). CDR3 residues: CASSLDQRAGELFF. The CDR3 DNA reads as TGTGCCAGCAGCTTAGATCAGCGGGCCGGGGAGCTGTTTTTT.